This T cell receptor (beta chain) was identified during a study of vaccination and CD4 T cells after COVID-19. Germline V gives CDR1 MDHEN, CDR2 SYDVKM. V was clipped by 3 bases and J by 5 bases, with 8 bases between them. The CDR3 consists of 14 residues. Oncomine TCR Beta short-read sequencing was applied to DNA from cultured CD4+ T cells. Once CD4+ T cells had been cultured, genomic DNA was extracted from them. TCRdb analysed the PCR reads with MiXCR anew, one entry per CDR3 protein. Of 6,500 to 8,000 distinct CDR3 sequences in the sample, just under 35% were seen once. In its sample, this clonotype was seen a few times. Antigen: not known. Treatment meaning: approximately 9-day PBMC culture with coronavirus spike peptide pools or control peptides (ViraFEST assay). Collection of the unexposed donor's CD4+ T cells took place before the COVID-19 pandemic (2011-2018).

The genes are TRBV28 and TRBJ1-6; D is uncertain. The sequenced material came from CD4+ T cells from blood, cultured in vitro. The receptor comes from a human donor in good health. The DNA of the CDR3 is TGTGCCAGCAGTTTGGGGTCCCATAATTCACCCCTCCACTTT. This encodes CASSLGSHNSPLHF. The full variable domain, with the rest looked up from reference TRBV28 and TRBJ1-6, is DVKVTQSSRYLVKRTGEKVFLECVQDMDHENMFWYRQDPGLGLRLIYFSYDVKMKEKGDIPEGYSVSREKKERFSLILESASTNQTSMYLCASSLGSHNSPLHFGNGTRLTVT.